This T cell receptor beta chain is drawn from a study of CD8 T cells in ankylosing spondylitis (dated by TCRdb to 2016 to 2017). Notes on the research overall: The study profiled T cell receptor beta repertoires in healthy donors and ankylosing spondylitis patients to find disease-linked TCR variants. The full study cohort was made up of about 24 ankylosing spondylitis patients and 95 to 130 healthy donors. Samples of peripheral blood were taken, and for ankylosing spondylitis patients, synovial fluid was collected as well. The paper's findings and limits, for the study overall: The disease-linked clones showed a CD8+ phenotype and occurred at relatively low frequencies in peripheral blood. A TCR beta motif made up of several highly homologous amino acid variants appeared to be characteristic of blood from ankylosing spondylitis patients. The disease-linked clones were reported as significantly enriched in matched synovial fluid samples from ankylosing spondylitis patients. Some motif variants were previously reported in synovial fluid and blood of reactive arthritis patients, suggesting common disease-initiation mechanisms.

As for this clonotype: This clone's antigen is unknown. Per-base qualities were not stored, and no clone one base away is much larger.

Sequencing relied on an Illumina HiSeq 2500. Quantitative 5'-RACE with molecular barcodes was used to prepare TCR beta libraries. Per the original workflow: A new computational method, built on a probabilistic model of VDJ rearrangement, was used to identify disease-linked TCR variants. The public reads were reanalyzed by TCRdb: fastp trimming at Q25, MiXCR alignment, in-frame beta chains only. A single entry per CDR3 protein holds the most common genes and DNA from its merged rows. TCRdb, rather than the study authors, made the V and J calls. The sample contains 200,000 to 300,000 distinct CDR3 sequences, roughly a tenth of them found a single time. The ten largest make up 2% to 3% of the sample. The specimen was blood, either unsorted or a sorted T cell fraction (not recorded which). The receptor's source is a male donor with ankylosing spondylitis or in good health (not recorded which).

The DNA is TGTGCCAGCAGTTTATTAGAGGGTGAAGCTTTCTTT. The resulting protein is CASSLLEGEAFF. The sequence is built from TRBV28 and TRBJ1-1; no D gene is confidently identified. Taken from cysteine to phenylalanine, the CDR3 has 12 residues. The DNA shown is the 36-base CDR3, in frame from base 1. Via the germline V gene, CDR1 is MDHEN and CDR2 SYDVKM. V gives up 1 base and J gives up 7 bases, and the segment between their germline ends measures 7 bases.